Sequencing of this T cell receptor (beta chain) was carried out in a study of blood T cells in healthy people across ages. Study findings and constraints: Estimated diversity that came from one million T cells was considered an underestimate.

V lost 3 bases and J lost 3; bases outside the gene matches: 2. Germline assignment: CDR1 DFQATT and CDR2 SNEGSKA (reference sequence). This CDR3 contains 14 residues. This clonotype was counted only a few times. The antigen remains unidentified. Next came a second PCR, run for about 7 to 11 cycles, which used a sample-barcoded 5' primer along with a J-beta primer mix. A single record per CDR3 protein comes from TCRdb applying MiXCR to the 5' RACE reads. Of approximately 800,000 distinct CDR3 sequences listed, just under 25% are singletons. This same sample was also taken into another study, of T cells of mothers and their children.

This TCR was recovered from a boy aged 5-17 years in good health. Sequencing was performed on blood. The chain uses TRBV20-1 and TRBJ2-1; 10 nucleotides match TRBD2. CDR3 nucleotides: TGCAGTGCTAGGCTAGCGGGGGACTACAATGAGCAGTTCTTC. It codes for CSARLAGDYNEQFF.